These 29 T cell receptor beta chains originate from one sample sequenced in a study of T cell responses to AZD1222 COVID-19 vaccine. Sequencing used immunoSEQ multiplex PCR; TCRdb keeps in-frame clones, though not all of them. The table records roughly 50,000 clones, roughly nine tenths of them present only once. The specimen was peripheral blood, collected on day 0 of AZD1222 vaccination. Receptors were obtained from an adult in good health.

The chain employs TRBV20-1 and TRBJ1-2; 11 nucleotides align to TRBD1. The CDR3 length is 14 residues. The germline CDR1 and CDR2 sequences are DFQATT and SNEGSKA (reference sequence). V was pared by 3 bases and J by 4 bases, with 4 bases of the junction left unmatched. In DNA, the CDR3 is TGCAGTGCTAGTCTCGGGACAGGGGGCTATGGCTACACCTTC. Translated: CSASLGTGGYGYTF.

The gene calls are TRBV7-3 and TRBJ2-7; 15 positions match TRBD2. Germline CDR1 is SGHTA and CDR2 is FQGTGA. The ends lost 5 bases at V and 5 bases at J; junction bases unmatched: 4. This CDR3 is 15 amino acids long. CDR3 sequence (DNA): TGTGCCAGCAGCACTGGACTAGCGGGAGGGCACGAGCAGTACTTC. This sequence encodes CASSTGLAGGHEQYF.

The gene calls are TRBV27 and TRBJ2-7; a weak D match, TRBD2 (5 bases). Germline CDR1 is MNHEY and CDR2 is SMNVEV (reference sequence). The length of the CDR3 is 16 residues. V was cut by 1 base and J by 4 bases, with 17 bases left in between. CDR3 protein: CASSLFFGDRNYEQYF. DNA for the CDR3: TGTGCCAGCAGTTTATTCTTCGGGGATAGAAATTACGAGCAGTACTTC.

The chain is built from TRBV3-1 (or the pseudogene TRBV3-2) and TRBJ1-1, with D perhaps matching TRBD1 (5 bases). The germline V gene has CDR1 LGHDT and CDR2 YNNKEL (reference sequence). V was trimmed by 5 bases and J by 1 base, leaving 14 bases between them. The CDR3 runs to 15 residues. The CDR3 DNA reads TGTGCCAGCAGCGCCCCCCAGGGACGGAACACTGAAGCTTTCTTT. This gives the protein CASSAPQGRNTEAFF.

The sample holds a few counts of this clone. The rearrangement links TRBV28 to TRBJ1-3; D gene uncertain. CDR3 length: 16 amino acids. Trimming left V 5 bases short and J 0 bases short, with 14 bases between. The V gene's germline CDR1 is MDHEN and CDR2 SYDVKM. CDR3 sequence (DNA): TGTGCCAGCAGTCCTCAACGGGCCTTCTCTGGAAACACCATATATTTT. Encoded protein: CASSPQRAFSGNTIYF.

The CDR3 coding sequence is TGTGCCAGCAGTTTATATGGGTACAATGAGCAGTTCTTC. It specifies CASSLYGYNEQFF. The chain couples TRBV27 to TRBJ2-1; unclear D gene. There are 13 residues in the CDR3. V lost 1 base and J 4 bases, leaving 5 bases between the germline ends. The V gene's germline CDR1 is MNHEY and CDR2 SMNVEV (reference sequence).

In DNA, the CDR3 is TGTGCCAGCAGTGAAAGGACAGCAAACAATGAGCAGTTCTTC. Encoded protein: CASSERTANNEQFF. The chain uses TRBV2 and TRBJ2-1; possible D gene TRBD1, 6 bases. Per the germline V gene, CDR1 is SNHLY and CDR2 is FYNNEI. There are 14 residues in the CDR3. V dropped 2 bases and J dropped 5 bases, with 10 bases sitting between them.

The chain combines TRBV4-1 with TRBJ1-4, with TRBD1 identical over 7 bases. The germline V gene has CDR1 MGHRA and CDR2 YSYEKL. With 0 bases clipped from V and 3 bases from J, the junction kept 1 base outside the gene matches. The CDR3 is 15 amino acids. DNA for the CDR3: TGCGCCAGCAGCCAAGAACAGGGGCCTAATGAAAAACTGTTTTTT. It yields the protein CASSQEQGPNEKLFF.

The chain employs TRBV27 and TRBJ1-2; the match to TRBD1 covers 7 bases. Germline CDR1 reads MNHEY; CDR2 reads SMNVEV (reference sequence). The ends lost 6 bases at V and 4 bases at J; junction bases unmatched: 2. This CDR3 is built from 12 residues. The CDR3 DNA sequence: TGTGCCAGCAGCGGGACAGCCTATGGCTACACCTTC. Its translation is CASSGTAYGYTF.

The genes are TRBV28 and TRBJ2-4, with TRBD1 as a possible D gene (6 bases). Trimming left V 2 bases short and J 2 bases short, with 10 bases between. The CDR3 covers 15 residues. Per the germline V gene, CDR1 is MDHEN and CDR2 is SYDVKM. The CDR3 loop reads CASSLTGWTKNIQYF. The CDR3 coding sequence is TGTGCCAGCAGTTTAACAGGGTGGACCAAAAACATTCAGTACTTC.

This clone is a singleton in its sample. The V call is TRBV5-1, the J call TRBJ2-7; TRBD1 might be the D (5 bases). This CDR3 comprises 14 residues. V was trimmed by 3 bases and J by 2 bases, leaving 12 bases between them. CDR1 is SGHRS and CDR2 is YFSETQ in the germline V gene. CDR3 sequence: CASSSAGKPYEQYF. CDR3 in DNA: TGCGCCAGCAGCTCGGCAGGGAAACCCTACGAGCAGTACTTC. The full variable domain, rest sourced from reference TRBV5-1 and TRBJ2-7, is KAGVTQTPRYLIKTRGQQVTLSCSPISGHRSVSWYQQTPGQGLQFLFEYFSETQRNKGNFPGRFSGRQFSNSRSEMNVSTLELGDSALYLCASSSAGKPYEQYFGPGTRLTVT.

The rearrangement links TRBV7-9 to TRBJ2-1; TRBD2 is a possible D gene (6 bases). The V gene's germline CDR1 is SEHNR and CDR2 FQNEAQ (reference sequence). The CDR3 loop spans 15 amino acids. V lost 8 bases and J lost 0, with 14 bases in between. CDR3 coding DNA: TGTGCCAGCGTGAGCGCGGGGAGCTCCTACAATGAGCAGTTCTTC. It translates to CASVSAGSSYNEQFF.

The V and J genes are TRBV5-1 and TRBJ2-3; D unresolved. Germline V lookup: CDR1 SGHRS, CDR2 YFSETQ. Trimming removed 0 bases at V and 0 bases at J, with 5 bases between. The CDR3 runs to 14 residues. The CDR3 DNA reads TGCGCCAGCAGCTTGGGACGGAGCACAGATACGCAGTATTTT. Translated, it gives CASSLGRSTDTQYF.

V is TRBV10-3 and J is TRBJ1-5; possibly TRBD1 for D (6 bases). The length of the CDR3 is 16 residues. Germline assignment: CDR1 ENHRY and CDR2 SYGVKD. Trimming pared 5 bases from V and 1 base from J, leaving 15 bases between. DNA for the CDR3: TGTGCCATCAGTATTGGGGGGGGCAGGAGCAATCAGCCCCAGCATTTT. Protein: CAISIGGGRSNQPQHF.

V gene TRBV30 combines with J gene TRBJ1-1; maybe TRBD1 (6 bases). V was trimmed by 5 bases and J by 5 bases, leaving 12 bases between them. The germline V gene has CDR1 GTSNPN and CDR2 SVGIG (reference sequence). CDR3 length equals 12 residues. CDR3: CAWAGVYTEAFF. The CDR3 DNA is TGTGCCTGGGCAGGGGTTTATACTGAAGCTTTCTTT. Looking up the rest from reference TRBV30 and TRBJ1-1 gives the full variable domain: SQTIHQWPATLVQPVGSPLSLECTVEGTSNPNLYWYRQAAGRGLQLLFYSVGIGQISSEVPQNLSASRPQDRQFILSSKKLLLSDSGFYLCAWAGVYTEAFFGQGTRLTVV.

The chain links TRBV19 to TRBJ2-1; D tentatively reads TRBD1 or TRBD2 (5 bases each). The V and J ends lost 6 bases and 5 bases respectively, with 20 bases between them. Germline V gene data show CDR1 as LNHDA and CDR2 as SQIVND (reference sequence). This CDR3 has 16 amino acids. CDR3 residues: CASRPRDRLSHNEQFF. The CDR3 bases are TGTGCCAGTAGACCCCGGGACCGCCTGTCCCACAATGAGCAGTTCTTC. Looking up the rest from reference TRBV19 and TRBJ2-1 gives the full variable domain: DGGITQSPKYLFRKEGQNVTLSCEQNLNHDAMYWYRQDPGQGLRLIYYSQIVNDFQKGDIAEGYSVSREKKESFPLTVTSAQKNPTAFYLCASRPRDRLSHNEQFFGPGTRLTVL.

The chain recombines TRBV6-5 with TRBJ1-1; D is uncertain. V was cut by 7 bases and J by 1 base, with 13 bases left in between. This CDR3 contains 14 residues. CDR1 and CDR2 (germline): MNHEY, SVGAGI. CDR3 sequence: CASKILVANTEAFF. CDR3 sequence (DNA): TGTGCCAGCAAGATCCTTGTGGCGAACACTGAAGCTTTCTTT.

The V call is TRBV19, the J call TRBJ2-6, with D maybe TRBD1 (6 bases). Trimming stripped 3 bases from V and 1 base from J, with 13 bases between. The CDR3 runs 17 residues. Looked up from germline, CDR1 is LNHDA and CDR2 is SQIVND (reference sequence). The CDR3 sequence: CASSMGAQGSGANVLTF. Written as DNA, the CDR3 is TGTGCCAGTAGTATGGGAGCCCAGGGGTCTGGGGCCAACGTCCTGACTTTC.

The chain has TRBV18 and TRBJ2-5; 8 nucleotides line up with TRBD1. Germline CDR1 reads KGHSH; CDR2 reads LQKENI. V was pared by 5 bases and J by 2 bases, with 7 bases of the junction left unmatched. This CDR3 is built from 15 residues. The CDR3 loop reads CASSGYGQGQETQYF. DNA for the CDR3: TGTGCCAGCTCAGGGTACGGACAGGGACAAGAGACCCAGTACTTC.

The rearrangement uses TRBV18 and TRBJ1-5; 8 bases are a match to TRBD1. V lost 2 bases and J lost 8; bases outside the gene matches: 2. Germline CDR1 reads KGHSH; CDR2 reads LQKENI. The CDR3 is 13 amino acids. The CDR3 is CASSPNRGEPQHF. The CDR3 DNA is TGTGCCAGCTCACCAAACAGGGGGGAGCCCCAGCATTTT.

V is TRBV5-1 and J is TRBJ1-3; TRBD1 is a possible D gene (6 bases). This CDR3 has 14 residues. V was clipped by 7 bases and J by 2 bases, with 13 bases between them. Per the germline V gene, CDR1 is SGHRS and CDR2 is YFSETQ. Here the CDR3 DNA reads TGCGCCAGCGGTACGGGACAACCTGGAAACACCATATATTTT. It specifies CASGTGQPGNTIYF. The full variable domain, its missing parts supplied by reference TRBV5-1 and TRBJ1-3, is KAGVTQTPRYLIKTRGQQVTLSCSPISGHRSVSWYQQTPGQGLQFLFEYFSETQRNKGNFPGRFSGRQFSNSRSEMNVSTLELGDSALYLCASGTGQPGNTIYFGEGSWLTVV.

The chain's CDR3 is CSVLGGLAGGPGAYEQYF. CDR3 coding DNA: TGCAGCGTTCTCGGGGGACTAGCGGGAGGGCCGGGCGCCTACGAGCAGTACTTC. The chain links TRBV29-1 to TRBJ2-7; TRBD2 agrees at 16 bases. The V gene end was trimmed by 5 bases and the J gene end by 2 bases; junction bases not matched to a gene: 12. The germline V gene encodes CDR1 SQVTM and CDR2 ANQGSEA. CDR3 length equals 18 residues.

This clone was recorded only once. The chain uses TRBV27 and TRBJ2-1; possible D gene TRBD2, 5 bases. Germline CDR1 and CDR2: MNHEY and SMNVEV (reference sequence). Trimming left V 5 bases short and J 8 bases short, with 13 bases between. The CDR3 is made up of 13 amino acids. CDR3 residues: CASSRGSDYEQFF. CDR3 bases: TGTGCCAGCAGTCGGGGATCGGACTATGAGCAGTTCTTC.

This rearrangement joins TRBV19 to TRBJ2-3; possible D gene TRBD1, 5 bases. Trimming removed 9 bases from V and 0 bases from J, with 13 bases in between. Germline V gives CDR1 LNHDA, CDR2 SQIVND (reference sequence). This CDR3 is built from 14 residues. The CDR3: CASVDTQSTDTQYF. The CDR3 DNA sequence: TGTGCCAGCGTGGACACACAAAGCACAGATACGCAGTATTTT. Full variable domain (missing parts from reference TRBV19 and TRBJ2-3): DGGITQSPKYLFRKEGQNVTLSCEQNLNHDAMYWYRQDPGQGLRLIYYSQIVNDFQKGDIAEGYSVSREKKESFPLTVTSAQKNPTAFYLCASVDTQSTDTQYFGPGTRLTVL.

This clone turned up a few times. V and J are TRBV5-1 and TRBJ2-6, with D possibly matching TRBD2 (5 bases). This CDR3 has 16 residues. CDR1 SGHRS and CDR2 YFSETQ come from the germline V gene. V was shortened by 0 bases and J by 2 bases, with 9 bases between the two germline ends. The CDR3 nucleotides are TGCGCCAGCAGCTTGGGTAAGGGAGCTGGGGCCAACGTCCTGACTTTC. It specifies CASSLGKGAGANVLTF. Drawing the rest from reference TRBV5-1 and TRBJ2-6, the complete variable domain is KAGVTQTPRYLIKTRGQQVTLSCSPISGHRSVSWYQQTPGQGLQFLFEYFSETQRNKGNFPGRFSGRQFSNSRSEMNVSTLELGDSALYLCASSLGKGAGANVLTFGAGSRLTVL.

The chain has TRBV3-1 (or the pseudogene TRBV3-2) and TRBJ1-1; D gene uncertain. This CDR3 region has 11 residues. Trimming took off 4 bases at V and 5 bases at J, with 5 bases between the two ends. Looked up from germline, CDR1 is LGHDT and CDR2 is YNNKEL (reference sequence). For the CDR3, the DNA is TGTGCCAGCAGCCGACGGACTGAAGCTTTCTTT. Protein sequence: CASSRRTEAFF.

This clone was detected only a few times. The J gene is TRBJ1-1, the V gene TRBV2, with unresolved D. The CDR3 runs 13 residues. The germline V gene encodes CDR1 SNHLY and CDR2 FYNNEI. Trimming removed 9 bases from V and 4 bases from J, with 15 bases in between. CDR3 sequence: CASRPERTTEAFF. CDR3 nucleotides: TGTGCCAGTCGGCCGGAGCGGACCACTGAAGCTTTCTTT.

The J gene is TRBJ2-1, the V gene TRBV19; 9 nucleotides align to TRBD1. The CDR3 sequence is 14 residues long. The V gene's germline CDR1 is LNHDA and CDR2 SQIVND (reference sequence). Germline trimming cut 7 bases from V and 3 bases from J; bases unmatched to any gene: 4. The CDR3 DNA reads TGTGCCAGTAAGGGGACAGGGTTCTACAATGAGCAGTTCTTC. Protein product: CASKGTGFYNEQFF.

The rearrangement joins TRBV19 to TRBJ2-4; 12 positions agree with TRBD2. The CDR3 is made up of 19 amino acids. Germline lookup yields CDR1 LNHDA and CDR2 SQIVND (reference sequence). V was pared by 2 bases and J by 1 base, with 9 bases of the junction left unmatched. The CDR3 region has the DNA TGTGCCAGTAGTATATCCCGACTAGCGGGAGTTTCTGCCAAAAACATTCAGTACTTC. Translating gives CASSISRLAGVSAKNIQYF. Full variable domain (remainder filled in from reference TRBV19 and TRBJ2-4): DGGITQSPKYLFRKEGQNVTLSCEQNLNHDAMYWYRQDPGQGLRLIYYSQIVNDFQKGDIAEGYSVSREKKESFPLTVTSAQKNPTAFYLCASSISRLAGVSAKNIQYFGAGTRLSVL.